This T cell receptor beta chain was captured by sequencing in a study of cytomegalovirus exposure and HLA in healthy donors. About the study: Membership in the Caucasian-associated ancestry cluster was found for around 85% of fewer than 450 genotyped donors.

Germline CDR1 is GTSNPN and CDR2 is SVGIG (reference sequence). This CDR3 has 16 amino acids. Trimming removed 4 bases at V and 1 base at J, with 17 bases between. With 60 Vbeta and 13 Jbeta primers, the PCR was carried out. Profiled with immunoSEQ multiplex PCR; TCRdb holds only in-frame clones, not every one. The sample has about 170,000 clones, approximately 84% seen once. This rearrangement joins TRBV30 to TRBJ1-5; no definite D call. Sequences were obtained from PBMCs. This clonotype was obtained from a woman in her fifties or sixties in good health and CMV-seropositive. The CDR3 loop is CAWNNGHMRSNQPQHF. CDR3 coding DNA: TGTGCCTGGAATAACGGCCATATGAGGAGCAATCAGCCCCAGCATTTT.